Presented here are 14 T cell receptor beta chains from one specimen sequenced in a study of T cells in women clearing cervical HPV infection. Data came from immunoSEQ multiplex PCR; TCRdb stores just in-frame clones and leaves some out. Its listing shows some 40,000 clones. The material sequenced was blood buffy coat. These receptors all come from a woman aged 18-70 years with a cervical HPV16 infection that either progressed to CIN3+ or cleared (not recorded which).

Comments on this clone: The observed sequence ends 3 residues before the CDR3 terminus, with the missing tail filled in from the germline J gene. The V gene is TRBV11-3, the J gene TRBJ2-7; D is unresolved. The CDR3 sequence is 11 residues long. CDR1 is SGHNT, CDR2 YENEEA, per germline. V was shortened by 6 bases and J by 6 bases, with 9 bases between the two germline ends. This CDR3 is CASRLRGEQYF. The CDR3 bases that were read are TGTGCCAGCAGACTAAGAGGCGAG. The full variable domain, completed using reference TRBV11-3 and TRBJ2-7, is EAGVVQSPRYKIIEKKQPVAFWCNPISGHNTLYWYLQNLGQGPELLIRYENEEAVDDSQLPKDRFSAERLKGVDSTLKIQPAELGDSAVYLCASRLRGEQYFGPGTRLTVT.

Regarding this clone: The DNA ends 3 residues before the CDR3 does, and the rest of the CDR3 is filled in from the germline J gene. The chain employs TRBV7-2 and TRBJ1-2; 7 nucleotides match TRBD1. The CDR3 sequence is 14 residues long. The germline gives CDR1 SGHTA, CDR2 FQGNSA. Trimming cost V 5 bases and J 7 bases; bases outside gene matches: 10. CDR3 DNA (partial): TGTGCCAGCAGCCTCAGACAGGGAAGAAGTGGC. It codes for CASSLRQGRSG. Given in full, the CDR3 is CASSLRQGRSGYTF.

With regard to this clone: The read halts 3 residues ahead of the CDR3 end, with the missing end drawn from the germline J gene. This chain joins TRBV6-2 or TRBV6-3 and TRBJ2-3; D perhaps matches TRBD2 (6 bases). This CDR3 contains 15 residues. The germline V gene has CDR1 MNHEY and CDR2 SVGEGT. The sequenced part of the CDR3 DNA is TGTGCCAGCAGTTACGGAGGCACTAGCACGGAGACG. Its protein is CASSYGGTSTET. The CDR3, in full, reads CASSYGGTSTETQYF.

As concerns this clone: The read gets to within 3 residues of the CDR3 end, and the germline J gene fills in the rest. The chain carries TRBV2 and TRBJ1-2, with 12 bases aligning to TRBD1. The CDR3 contains 14 residues. Looked up from germline, CDR1 is SNHLY and CDR2 is FYNNEI. CDR3 DNA, as far as it was read: TGTGCCGGGCAGGGACAGGGGGCATCCTACGGC. Amino acids: CAGQGQGASYG. The whole CDR3 region reads CAGQGQGASYGYTF. Together with reference TRBV2 and TRBJ1-2, the CDR3 gives the full variable domain: EPEVTQTPSHQVTQMGQEVILRCVPISNHLYFYWYRQILGQKVEFLVSFYNNEISEKSEIFDDQFSVERPDGSNFTLKIRSTKLEDSAMYFCAGQGQGASYGYTFGSGTRLTVV.

The CDR3 sequence: CASSGEVGLGEKLFF. The sequenced CDR3 bases are TGCGCCAGCAGTGGTGAAGTAGGGCTCGGCGAAAAA. The chain recombines TRBV10-2 with TRBJ1-4; D remains ambiguous. The sequenced fragment ends 3 residues before the CDR3 boundary, so the rest is inferred from the germline J gene. Germline CDR1 WSHSY, CDR2 SAAADI. V shed 4 bases and J shed 8 bases, with 17 bases lying between them. The CDR3 spans 15 residues.

On this clone itself: The read stops 3 residues short of the end of the CDR3; the missing end is completed from the germline J gene. This chain links TRBV2 with TRBJ2-3; 8 bases agree with TRBD2. The CDR3 extends over 15 amino acids. V shed 6 bases, J shed 1 base, and the junction held 6 bases outside the gene matches. In germline, CDR1 is SNHLY, CDR2 FYNNEI. CDR3 loop: CASSERELGTDTQYF. The DNA read from the CDR3 is TGTGCCAGCAGCGAGCGGGAGTTGGGCACAGATACG.

About this clone: The CDR3 goes on 3 residues after the read ends, and that part is filled in from the germline J gene. The V and J genes are TRBV19 and TRBJ1-1, with D possibly being TRBD1 (5 bases). This CDR3 spans 13 amino acids. CDR1 is LNHDA, CDR2 SQIVND, per germline (reference sequence). Trimming removed 3 bases from V and 3 bases from J, with 8 bases in between. CDR3 protein: CASSITGDTEAFF. The DNA read from the CDR3 is TGTGCCAGTAGTATCACAGGAGACACTGAA.

Details on this clone: The read falls 3 residues short of the CDR3 end, and the missing part is taken from the germline J gene. The chain couples TRBV2 to TRBJ2-6; TRBD1 agrees at 7 bases. The ends lost 5 bases at V and 1 base at J; junction bases unmatched: 2. CDR1 is SNHLY and CDR2 is FYNNEI in the germline V gene. This CDR3 is built from 15 residues. The CDR3 sequence: CASSNRGSGANVLTF. The sequenced CDR3 bases are TGTGCCAGCAGTAACAGGGGATCTGGGGCCAACGTC.

Comments on this clone: Sequencing ends 3 residues short of the CDR3 end; the germline J gene provides the rest. This chain links TRBV7-9 with TRBJ2-7, with TRBD1 as a possible D gene (5 bases). Trimming removed 1 base from V and 6 bases from J, with 13 bases in between. CDR1 and CDR2 (germline): SEHNR, FQNEAQ (reference sequence). The CDR3 consists of 14 residues. The CDR3 sequence: CASSLVQEHLEQYF. The DNA read from the CDR3 is TGTGCCAGCAGCTTAGTACAGGAGCACCTCGAG.

A word on this clone: The sequence runs out 3 residues before the end of the CDR3; the remainder is reconstructed from the germline J gene. The V and J genes are TRBV30 and TRBJ2-6; D unclear. The V gene lost 0 bases and the J gene lost 5 bases, with 5 bases spanning the gap. The CDR3 is 13 residues long. From germline, CDR1 is GTSNPN and CDR2 SVGIG (reference sequence). CDR3 bases read: TGTGCCTGGAGTGTAAGCTGGGCCAACGTC. Encoded protein: CAWSVSWANV. The whole CDR3 sequence reads CAWSVSWANVLTF.

A word on this clone: Read data end 3 residues before the CDR3 end; the end is taken from the germline J gene. This chain uses TRBV5-1 with TRBJ2-7; a weak D match, TRBD2 (6 bases). The germline V gene encodes CDR1 SGHRS and CDR2 YFSETQ. The CDR3 extends over 14 amino acids. Trimming took 5 bases from V and 1 from J, leaving 13 bases between them. The sequenced part of the CDR3 DNA is TGCGCCAGCAGTCAATATGCGGGGTCCTACGAG. As protein: CASSQYAGSYE. The whole CDR3 sequence is CASSQYAGSYEQYF.

Remarks on this clone: With the read ending 3 residues before the CDR3 end, the germline J gene is used to fill in that end. The gene calls are TRBV12-3 or TRBV12-4 and TRBJ2-7; 8 nucleotides align to TRBD1. This CDR3 has 16 amino acids. Unmatched junction bases numbered 12, after V lost 5 bases and J lost 3 bases. The sequenced part of the CDR3 DNA is TGTGCCAGCAGTCCCCATCAGGGGGCGCGTCTCTACGAG. It translates to CASSPHQGARLYE. The full CDR3 reads CASSPHQGARLYEQYF.

About this clone itself: Read data end 3 residues before the CDR3 end; the end is taken from the germline J gene. The chain joins TRBV4-2 to TRBJ2-3, with 9 bases lining up with TRBD2. The junction had 9 bases not matched to a gene; V was cut back by 0 bases and J by 2 bases. The CDR3 spans 18 residues. Germline V gene data show CDR1 as LGHNA and CDR2 as YNFKEQ. The CDR3 sequence: CASSQDRASGMHTDTQYF. The DNA read from the CDR3 is TGTGCCAGCAGCCAAGATAGGGCTAGCGGGATGCACACAGATACG.

A word on this clone: The read ends 3 residues early relative to the CDR3; the germline J gene fills the gap. J is TRBJ2-2 and V is TRBV19; TRBD1 is a possible D gene (6 bases). The CDR3 has 15 residues. Trimming shortened V by 5 bases and J by 6 bases, and 16 bases separated the two germline ends. Germline V gives CDR1 LNHDA, CDR2 SQIVND (reference sequence). Partial CDR3 DNA: TGTGCCAGTAGTCTAGGGACACCAGACGCCGGGGAG. Its translation is CASSLGTPDAGE. The complete CDR3 sequence is CASSLGTPDAGELFF.